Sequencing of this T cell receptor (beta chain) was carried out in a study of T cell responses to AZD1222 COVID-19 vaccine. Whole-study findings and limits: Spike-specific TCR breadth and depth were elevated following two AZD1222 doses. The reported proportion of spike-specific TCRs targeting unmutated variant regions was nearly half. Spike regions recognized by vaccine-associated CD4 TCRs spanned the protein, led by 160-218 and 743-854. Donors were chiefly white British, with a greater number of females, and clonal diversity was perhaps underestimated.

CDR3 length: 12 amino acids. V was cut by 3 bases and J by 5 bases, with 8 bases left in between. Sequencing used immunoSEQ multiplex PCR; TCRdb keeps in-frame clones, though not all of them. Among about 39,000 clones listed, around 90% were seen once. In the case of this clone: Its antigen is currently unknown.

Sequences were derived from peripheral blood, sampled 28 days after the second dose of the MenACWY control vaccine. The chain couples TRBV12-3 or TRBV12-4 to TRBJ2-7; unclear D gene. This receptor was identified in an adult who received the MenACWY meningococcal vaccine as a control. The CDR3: CASSFGGNEQYF. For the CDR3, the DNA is TGTGCCAGCAGTTTTGGCGGAAACGAGCAGTACTTC.